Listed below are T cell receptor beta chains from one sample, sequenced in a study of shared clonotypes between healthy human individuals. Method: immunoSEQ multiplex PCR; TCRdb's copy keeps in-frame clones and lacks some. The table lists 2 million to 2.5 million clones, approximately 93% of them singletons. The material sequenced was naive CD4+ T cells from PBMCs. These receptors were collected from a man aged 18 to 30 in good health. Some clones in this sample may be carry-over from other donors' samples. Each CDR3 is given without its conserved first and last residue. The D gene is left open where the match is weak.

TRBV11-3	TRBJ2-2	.	ASSPRGTGELF
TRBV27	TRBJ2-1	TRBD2	ASSSPTTSGTYNEQF
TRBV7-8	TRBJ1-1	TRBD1	ASSSFNRGRGDEAF
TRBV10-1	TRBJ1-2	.	ASSDSGSGYT
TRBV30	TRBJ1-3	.	AWSAWTGSGNTIY
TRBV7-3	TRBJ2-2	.	ASSLSPVRNTGELF
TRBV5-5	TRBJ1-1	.	ASSLSLLNTEAF
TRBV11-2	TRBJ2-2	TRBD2	ASRREGLEGTGELF
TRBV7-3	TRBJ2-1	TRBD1	ASSQSRDRGEQF
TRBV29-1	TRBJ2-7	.	SGSSGVGYEQY
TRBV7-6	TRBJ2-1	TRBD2	ASSRLAGEYYNEQF
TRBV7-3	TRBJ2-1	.	ASSLMRARGDEQF
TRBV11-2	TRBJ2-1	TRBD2	ASSFGTSGGYNEQF
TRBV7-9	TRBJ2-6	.	ASTLSGANVLT
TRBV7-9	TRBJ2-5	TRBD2	ASSSGLVASSTQY
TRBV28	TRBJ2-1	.	ASSLWGVMGSAYNEQF
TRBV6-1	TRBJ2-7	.	AINEAGANYEQY
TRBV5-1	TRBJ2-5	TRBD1	ASSLIPGQGAGETQY
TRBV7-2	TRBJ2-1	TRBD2	ASSLEAGGYEQF
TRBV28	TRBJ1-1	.	ASSVRGVGTEAF
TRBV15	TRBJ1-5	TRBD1	ATAGQGGYQPQH
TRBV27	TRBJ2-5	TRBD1	ASGWGMDRVNVTQY
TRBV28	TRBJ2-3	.	ASITPRTDTQY
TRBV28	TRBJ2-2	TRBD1	ASSSARGPDGELF
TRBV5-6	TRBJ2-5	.	ASSSMPGETQY
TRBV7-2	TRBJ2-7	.	ASSLAGYLREQY
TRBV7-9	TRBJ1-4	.	ASRRSANEKLF
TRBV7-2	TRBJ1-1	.	ASSLRGWGTEAF
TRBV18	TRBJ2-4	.	ASSPPSGQQNIQY
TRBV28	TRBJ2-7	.	ASILSGASGYEQY
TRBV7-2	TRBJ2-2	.	ASSPGVVGTGELF
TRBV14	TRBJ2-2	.	ASSLWGLSGAGELF
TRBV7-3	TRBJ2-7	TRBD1	ASSPPGRGPEQY
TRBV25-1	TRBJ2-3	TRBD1	ASSELGTGGTDTQY
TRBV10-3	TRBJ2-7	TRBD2	AISGASGEYEQY
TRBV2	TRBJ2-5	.	ASSFRRDGETQY
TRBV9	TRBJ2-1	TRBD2	ASSVISGSRNEQF
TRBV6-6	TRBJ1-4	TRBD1	ASSFTGGRDEKLF
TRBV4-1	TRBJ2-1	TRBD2	ASSRQLAGGFNEQF